The clone carrying this T cell receptor (beta chain) has just a few counts. A clone one base away is much larger, so this may be a read error. This sample's RNA came from whole unsorted tissue. The entry originates in a study of tumor and adjacent non-tumor tissue in lung cancer. Study details: The cohort had about 12 adenocarcinoma, 2 squamous cell and 1 small cell patients.

TCRbeta libraries were built with three rounds of nested PCR, modified from ARM-PCR. TCRdb ran MiXCR on the multiplex PCR reads and lists one entry per CDR3 protein. The sample gives under 150,000 distinct CDR3 sequences, around 60% of which show up once; about 18% is in the top ten. The sample comprised lung tumor tissue. The receptor was isolated from a man in his fifties or sixties with small cell lung cancer.

The CDR3 loop is CASSQFSGALGNTIYF. DNA of the CDR3: TGTGCCAGCAGCCAGTTCTCCGGGGCCCTTGGAAACACCATATATTTT. The rearrangement links TRBV28 to TRBJ1-3; D might be TRBD1 (5 bases). The V gene's germline CDR1 is MDHEN and CDR2 SYDVKM. Trimming removed 6 bases at V and 3 bases at J, with 18 bases between. The CDR3 runs to 16 residues.